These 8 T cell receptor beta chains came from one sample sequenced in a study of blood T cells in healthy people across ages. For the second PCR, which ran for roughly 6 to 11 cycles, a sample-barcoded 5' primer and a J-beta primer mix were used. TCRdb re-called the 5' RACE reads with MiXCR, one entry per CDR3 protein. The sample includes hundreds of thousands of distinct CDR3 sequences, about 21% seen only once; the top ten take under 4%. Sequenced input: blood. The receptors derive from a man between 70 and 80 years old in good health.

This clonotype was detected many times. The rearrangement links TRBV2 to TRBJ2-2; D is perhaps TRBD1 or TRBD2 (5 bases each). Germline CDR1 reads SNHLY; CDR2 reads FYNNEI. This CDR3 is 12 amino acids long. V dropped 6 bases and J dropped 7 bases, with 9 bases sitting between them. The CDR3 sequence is CASREDIGELFF. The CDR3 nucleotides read TGTGCCAGCAGGGAGGACATCGGGGAGCTGTTTTTT. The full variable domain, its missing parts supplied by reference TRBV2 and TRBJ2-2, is EPEVTQTPSHQVTQMGQEVILRCVPISNHLYFYWYRQILGQKVEFLVSFYNNEISEKSEIFDDQFSVERPDGSNFTLKIRSTKLEDSAMYFCASREDIGELFFGEGSRLTVL.

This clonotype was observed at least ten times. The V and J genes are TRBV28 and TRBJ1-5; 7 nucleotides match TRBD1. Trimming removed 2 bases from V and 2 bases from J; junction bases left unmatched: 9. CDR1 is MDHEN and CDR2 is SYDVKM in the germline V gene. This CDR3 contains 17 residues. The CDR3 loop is CASSLGSGGFGNQPQHF. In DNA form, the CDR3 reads TGTGCCAGCAGTTTAGGCTCAGGGGGGTTCGGCAATCAGCCCCAGCATTTT.

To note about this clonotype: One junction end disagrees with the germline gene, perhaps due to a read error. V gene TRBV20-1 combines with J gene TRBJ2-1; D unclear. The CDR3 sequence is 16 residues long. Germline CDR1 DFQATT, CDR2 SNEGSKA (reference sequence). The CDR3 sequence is CSARDRLSGLDNEQFF. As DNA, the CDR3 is TGCAGTGCTCGAGATCGCCTTTCCGGGCTCGACAATGAGCAGTTCTTC.

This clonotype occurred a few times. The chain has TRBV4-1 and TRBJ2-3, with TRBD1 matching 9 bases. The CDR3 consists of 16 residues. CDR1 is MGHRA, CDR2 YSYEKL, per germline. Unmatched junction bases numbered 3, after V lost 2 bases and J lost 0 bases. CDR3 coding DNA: TGCGCCAGCAGCCAACTGGACAGGGGAAGCACAGATACGCAGTATTTT. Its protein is CASSQLDRGSTDTQYF.

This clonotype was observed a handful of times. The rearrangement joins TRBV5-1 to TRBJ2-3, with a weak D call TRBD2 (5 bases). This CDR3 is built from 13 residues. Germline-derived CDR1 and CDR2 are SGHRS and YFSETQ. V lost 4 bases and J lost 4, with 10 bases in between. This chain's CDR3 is CASSPSNADTQYF. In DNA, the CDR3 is TGCGCCAGCAGCCCTAGCAACGCAGATACGCAGTATTTT.

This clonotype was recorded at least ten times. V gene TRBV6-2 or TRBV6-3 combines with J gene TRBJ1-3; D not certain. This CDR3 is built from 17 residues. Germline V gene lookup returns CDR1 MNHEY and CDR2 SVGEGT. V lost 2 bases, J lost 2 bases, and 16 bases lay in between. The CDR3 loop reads CASSYPGGQKTGNTIYF. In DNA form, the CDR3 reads TGTGCCAGCAGTTACCCGGGAGGCCAGAAGACTGGAAACACCATATATTTT.

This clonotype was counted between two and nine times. The CDR3 reads CASSLNSRATNEKLFF. The CDR3 region has the DNA TGTGCCAGCAGCTTAAACAGCCGAGCAACTAATGAAAAACTGTTTTTT. The chain joins TRBV11-2 to TRBJ1-4; D is unclear. V shed 2 bases and J shed 0 bases, with 10 bases lying between them. This CDR3 contains 16 residues. The V gene's germline CDR1 is SGHAT and CDR2 FQNNGV.

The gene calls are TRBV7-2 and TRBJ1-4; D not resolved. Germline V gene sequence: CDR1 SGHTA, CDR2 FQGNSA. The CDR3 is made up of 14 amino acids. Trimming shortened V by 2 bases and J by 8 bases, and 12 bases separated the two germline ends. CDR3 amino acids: CASSLYRPGEKLFF. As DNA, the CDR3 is TGTGCCAGCAGCTTATATAGGCCGGGGGAAAAACTGTTTTTT.